Here is one T cell receptor beta chain with its context. The data belong to a study of blood T cell repertoires in COVID-19. Germline CDR1 reads MDHEN; CDR2 reads SYDVKM. This CDR3 region has 15 residues. V was shortened by 5 bases and J by 3 bases, with 14 bases between the two germline ends. The data were produced by immunoSEQ multiplex PCR, yet TCRdb's version contains in-frame clones alone and is incomplete. The sample records around 100,000 clones, approximately 84% being singletons. What was sequenced was peripheral blood. The source of this sequence is a man aged 50-59 years with acute or convalescent COVID-19. The V and J genes are TRBV28 and TRBJ1-5; the D gene is possibly TRBD1 (5 bases). The CDR3: CASSPRGGPNQPQHF. The CDR3 bases are TGTGCCAGCAGTCCCCGGGGGGGACCCAATCAGCCCCAGCATTTT.